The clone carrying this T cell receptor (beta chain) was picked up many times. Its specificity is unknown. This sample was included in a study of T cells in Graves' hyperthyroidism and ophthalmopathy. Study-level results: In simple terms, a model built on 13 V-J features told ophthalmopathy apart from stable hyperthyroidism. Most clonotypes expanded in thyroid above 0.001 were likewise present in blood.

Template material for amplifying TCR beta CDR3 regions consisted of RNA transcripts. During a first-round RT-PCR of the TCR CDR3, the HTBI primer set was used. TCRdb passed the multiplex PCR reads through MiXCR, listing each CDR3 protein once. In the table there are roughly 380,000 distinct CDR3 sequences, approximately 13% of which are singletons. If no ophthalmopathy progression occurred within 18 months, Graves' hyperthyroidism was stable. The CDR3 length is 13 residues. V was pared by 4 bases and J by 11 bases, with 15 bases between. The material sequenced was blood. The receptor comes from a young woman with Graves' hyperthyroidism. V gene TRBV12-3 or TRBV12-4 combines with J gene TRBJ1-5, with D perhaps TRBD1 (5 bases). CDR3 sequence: CASSSPSGHAQHF. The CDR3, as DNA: TGTGCCAGCAGTTCCCCTTCGGGGCACGCCCAGCATTTT.